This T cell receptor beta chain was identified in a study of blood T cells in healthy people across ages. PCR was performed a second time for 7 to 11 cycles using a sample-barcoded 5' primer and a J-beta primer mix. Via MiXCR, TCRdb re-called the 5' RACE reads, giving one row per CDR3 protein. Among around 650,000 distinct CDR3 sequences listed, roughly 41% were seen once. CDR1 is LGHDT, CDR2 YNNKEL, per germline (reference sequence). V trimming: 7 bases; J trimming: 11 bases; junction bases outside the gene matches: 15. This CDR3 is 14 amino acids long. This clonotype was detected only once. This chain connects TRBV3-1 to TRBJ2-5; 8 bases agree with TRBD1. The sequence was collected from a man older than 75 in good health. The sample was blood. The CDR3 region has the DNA TGTGCCAGCAAACCGGGACAGGTGGGAAATGAGCAGTACTTC. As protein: CASKPGQVGNEQYF.